This TCR beta chain comes out of a study of cytomegalovirus exposure and HLA in healthy donors. Of note for this clone: What it binds is unknown.

Amplification used 60 Vbeta primers and 13 Jbeta primers. Sequenced by immunoSEQ multiplex PCR; TCRdb stores in-frame clones only, minus some. The sample has 100,000 to 150,000 clones; 70% to 80% are singletons. General study points: Later, TCR association rates were found to vary by HLA locus, highest for DRB1 and lowest for HLA-C. Among TCR beta chains of equal frequency, HLA-associated ones were more clonally expanded in a later analysis. Reportedly, cytomegalovirus status was diagnosed with high sensitivity and specificity.

Germline CDR1 reads SNHLY; CDR2 reads FYNNEI. V was pared by 5 bases and J by 2 bases, with 16 bases between. CDR3 length equals 15 residues. This receptor was taken from a woman between 35 and 50 years old in good health and CMV-seropositive. The material sequenced was PBMCs. The chain combines TRBV2 with TRBJ2-7; D possibly corresponds to TRBD1 (6 bases). CDR3 sequence (DNA): TGTGCCAGCAGTCTGGGGAACAGGGCTACCTACGAGCAGTACTTC. It specifies CASSLGNRATYEQYF.